These T cell receptor beta chains were read from a single sample in a study of PD-L1 blockade in urothelial cancer. Using immunoSEQ multiplex PCR, the repertoire was profiled, and TCRdb retains in-frame clones only, with some absent. This sample has some 38,000 clones, with 85% found just once. Source: PBMCs, taken around atezolizumab (anti-PD-L1) treatment. The receptors originated from an elderly man with urothelial cancer. The CDR3 runs from the conserved cysteine through the conserved F or W. D genes are given only for firm matches. For some rows the clone size is stated as once, few or many, or as a class when expanded; others skip it.

>TRBV5-1|TRBJ2-2|.|TRBD2
TGCGCCAGCAGCTGGGGGAGGGAAGGCACCGGGGAGCTGTTTTTT
CASSWGREGTGELFF
>TRBV28|TRBJ1-1|.|.
TGTGCCAGCAGTTTATCAGATCACAGGGCCGAAGCTTTCTTT
CASSLSDHRAEAFF
>TRBV7-8|TRBJ2-1|.|TRBD1
TGTGCCAGCAGCTTGGATGGGGAAAGGGACAGACACAATGAGCAGTTCTTC
CASSLDGERDRHNEQFF
>TRBV5-4|TRBJ2-7|.|.
TGTGCCAGCAGCTCCCAGGCCGTATACGAGCAGTACTTC
CASSSQAVYEQYF
>TRBV4-2|TRBJ2-7|.|.
TGTGCCAGCAGCCGGACTCCCGGAGCCGAGCAGTACTTC
CASSRTPGAEQYF
>TRBV29-1|TRBJ2-7|.|TRBD1
TGCAGCGTCGGTACAGGGGTCGAGCAGTACTTC
CSVGTGVEQYF
>TRBV6-5|TRBJ1-5|.|TRBD1
TGTGCCAGCAGTTCGACAGGGAACAATCAGCCCCAGCATTTT
CASSSTGNNQPQHF
>TRBV15|TRBJ2-1|.|TRBD2
TGTGCCACCAGCAGAGGGGGGACTAGCGGGGTCGGTGAGCAGTTCTTC
CATSRGGTSGVGEQFF
>TRBV4-1|TRBJ1-5|.|.
TGCGCCAGCAGCCAAGATGAGGCTCAGCCCCAGCATTTT
CASSQDEAQPQHF
>TRBV11-2|TRBJ2-7|.|TRBD2
TGTGCCAGCAGCTCCGCCGGGACTAGCGGGTACGAGCAGTACTTC
CASSSAGTSGYEQYF
>TRBV11-2|TRBJ1-1|.|.
TGTGCCAGCAGCTTAACTTTCGGACTTGAAGCTTTCTTT
CASSLTFGLEAFF
>TRBV29-1|TRBJ2-1|once|.
TGCAGCGGGAGGGTCAATGAGCAGTTCTTC
CSGRVNEQFF